A single sample is the source of the 26 T cell receptor beta chains below, sequenced in a study of cytomegalovirus exposure and HLA in healthy donors. Both 60 Vbeta primers and 13 Jbeta primers went into the PCR. TCRdb's copy holds only in-frame clones and misses some; the assay was immunoSEQ multiplex PCR. The profile shows 180,000 or so clones, about three quarters of them singletons. The sample comprised PBMCs. The source is a female donor in good health and CMV-seronegative.

V and J are TRBV7-6 and TRBJ2-4, with 11 positions matching TRBD2. With V trimmed by 1 base and J by 10 bases, 9 bases remained unmatched. This CDR3 has 16 amino acids. The V gene's germline CDR1 is SGHVS and CDR2 FNYEAQ. The CDR3 DNA reads as TGTGCCAGCAGCTTAGTTAGCGGGGGGGCCGAAGGGATTCAGTACTTC. It specifies CASSLVSGGAEGIQYF.

The genes are TRBV5-4 and TRBJ2-3, with 12 positions matching TRBD2. V was clipped by 4 bases and J by 0 bases; unmatched bases: 3. The germline V gene has CDR1 SGHNT and CDR2 YYREEE (reference sequence). The CDR3 sequence is 16 residues long. CDR3 coding DNA: TGTGCCAGCAGCCCGCTAGCGGGGGGGAGCACAGATACGCAGTATTTT. This gives the protein CASSPLAGGSTDTQYF.

This sequence joins TRBV19 and TRBJ2-1; TRBD2 agrees at 10 bases. The ends lost 5 bases at V and 8 bases at J; junction bases unmatched: 15. The CDR3 is made up of 17 amino acids. The germline V gene encodes CDR1 LNHDA and CDR2 SQIVND (reference sequence). Written as DNA, the CDR3 is TGTGCCAGTAGTTTCCCTGCCGGGACTAGCGTCAACGATGAGCAGTTCTTC. Its protein is CASSFPAGTSVNDEQFF.

V and J are TRBV30 and TRBJ2-6; D possibly corresponds to TRBD2 (6 bases). The CDR3 is 16 residues long. V dropped 3 bases and J dropped 4 bases, with 16 bases sitting between them. Germline V gene lookup returns CDR1 GTSNPN and CDR2 SVGIG (reference sequence). The CDR3 DNA is TGTGCCTGGAGGAGGAGGGGTACCCAGGGGGCCAACGTCCTGACTTTC. Its translation: CAWRRRGTQGANVLTF.

This clone has just a few counts. The chain joins TRBV30 to TRBJ1-1; D unclear. The CDR3 extends over 13 amino acids. V was trimmed by 5 bases and J by 2 bases, leaving 12 bases between them. Germline CDR1 reads GTSNPN; CDR2 reads SVGIG (reference sequence). The CDR3 DNA is TGTGCCTGGGCCGCAACAGAAAACACTGAAGCTTTCTTT. Translation gives CAWAATENTEAFF.

The V gene is TRBV27, the J gene TRBJ2-1; D possibly corresponds to TRBD1 (6 bases). The V gene lost 3 bases and the J gene lost 9 bases, with 21 bases spanning the gap. Germline CDR1 MNHEY, CDR2 SMNVEV (reference sequence). The CDR3 covers 16 residues. The CDR3 is CASSLGPSGLQGEQFF. CDR3 DNA sequence: TGTGCCAGCAGTTTGGGCCCCTCGGGTTTACAGGGTGAGCAGTTCTTC.

The chain is built from TRBV19 and TRBJ2-7; D is perhaps TRBD1 (6 bases). The germline CDR1 and CDR2 sequences are LNHDA and SQIVND (reference sequence). The CDR3 length is 14 residues. Trimming cost V 6 bases and J 2 bases, with 14 bases left between them. The CDR3 DNA reads as TGTGCCAGTAGACTAACTGCAGGGGCCTACGAGCAGTACTTC. Translated, it gives CASRLTAGAYEQYF.

The V call is TRBV11-2, the J call TRBJ1-2, with D unclear. V was cut by 4 bases and J by 4 bases, with 16 bases left in between. The germline CDR1 and CDR2 sequences are SGHAT and FQNNGV. CDR3 length: 15 amino acids. The CDR3 DNA reads as TGTGCCAGCAGCTCGCGACGGGAAAAGGGCTATGGCTACACCTTC. Translated, it gives CASSSRREKGYGYTF.

This clone was seen a handful of times. The gene calls are TRBV7-9 and TRBJ2-1; 11 bases align to TRBD1. Germline V gene lookup returns CDR1 SEHNR and CDR2 FQNEAQ (reference sequence). With V trimmed by 5 bases and J by 8 bases, 8 bases remained unmatched. The CDR3 totals 15 residues. In DNA form, the CDR3 reads TGTGCCAGCAGCCACGGGACAGGGGGTAAAGATGAGCAGTTCTTC. It encodes CASSHGTGGKDEQFF.

The sample holds a few counts of this clone. The chain couples TRBV19 to TRBJ2-7; a weak D match, TRBD2 (7 bases). V lost 3 bases to trimming and J lost 5 bases, with 11 bases between them. The CDR3 is 13 amino acids. Germline values: CDR1 LNHDA, CDR2 SQIVND (reference sequence). The chain's CDR3 is CASSMRGGDEQYF. For the CDR3, the DNA is TGTGCCAGTAGTATGAGGGGGGGTGACGAGCAGTACTTC.

The chain has TRBV6-5 and TRBJ2-2; no reliable D call. CDR1 MNHEY and CDR2 SVGAGI come from the germline V gene. The CDR3 is 14 amino acids. The germline V and J ends were trimmed by 2 bases and 1 base, with 5 bases remaining between them. CDR3: CASSYKQNTGELFF. In nucleotides, the CDR3 is TGTGCCAGCAGTTACAAACAGAACACCGGGGAGCTGTTTTTT.

J is TRBJ2-1 and V is TRBV28; 7 nucleotides agree with TRBD1. CDR1 and CDR2 from the germline V gene are MDHEN and SYDVKM. V lost 5 bases, J lost 0 bases, and 4 bases stayed unmatched. This CDR3 comprises 15 residues. The CDR3 sequence is CASSQPGGSYNEQFF. Here the CDR3 DNA reads TGTGCCAGCAGTCAACCAGGGGGCTCCTACAATGAGCAGTTCTTC. Full variable domain (outside the CDR3, taken from reference TRBV28 and TRBJ2-1): DVKVTQSSRYLVKRTGEKVFLECVQDMDHENMFWYRQDPGLGLRLIYFSYDVKMKEKGDIPEGYSVSREKKERFSLILESASTNQTSMYLCASSQPGGSYNEQFFGPGTRLTVL.

The chain employs TRBV7-9 and TRBJ1-2; D is ambiguous. Trimming cost V 4 bases and J 4 bases, with 19 bases left between them. The germline gives CDR1 SEHNR, CDR2 FQNEAQ (reference sequence). This CDR3 comprises 16 residues. CDR3: CASSSPSGTAPYGYTF. As DNA, the CDR3 is TGTGCCAGCAGCTCCCCTTCGGGAACAGCACCCTATGGCTACACCTTC.

This clone was seen more than once but under ten times. V gene TRBV4-1 combines with J gene TRBJ1-5; D not certain. Germline V CDR1 and CDR2: MGHRA, YSYEKL. Between the trimmed V and J ends, which lost 1 base and 5 bases, there was a span of 6 bases. CDR3 size: 13 residues. Here the CDR3 DNA reads TGCGCCAGCAGCCAAGCAGAGGATCAGCCCCAGCATTTT. It codes for CASSQAEDQPQHF.

This clone was recorded only once. This chain links TRBV2 with TRBJ2-3; tentative D call: TRBD2 (6 bases). CDR1 and CDR2 from the germline V gene are SNHLY and FYNNEI. The V and J ends lost 5 bases and 0 bases respectively, with 15 bases between them. The CDR3 consists of 16 residues. CDR3 in amino acids: CASSRLGRSSTDTQYF. CDR3 nucleotide sequence: TGTGCCAGCAGTCGACTAGGGCGATCCAGCACAGATACGCAGTATTTT. Based on the CDR3 plus reference TRBV2 and TRBJ2-3, the full variable domain is EPEVTQTPSHQVTQMGQEVILRCVPISNHLYFYWYRQILGQKVEFLVSFYNNEISEKSEIFDDQFSVERPDGSNFTLKIRSTKLEDSAMYFCASSRLGRSSTDTQYFGPGTRLTVL.

The V gene is TRBV19, the J gene TRBJ2-7, with D perhaps matching TRBD2 (5 bases). CDR1 is LNHDA, CDR2 SQIVND, per germline (reference sequence). The CDR3 contains 14 residues. The germline V and J ends were trimmed by 2 bases and 3 bases, with 11 bases remaining between them. CDR3 coding DNA: TGTGCCAGTAGTATACGGGGTAGCCTCTACGAGCAGTACTTC. Translated: CASSIRGSLYEQYF.

The chain employs TRBV7-9 and TRBJ2-4; 8 positions agree with TRBD2. CDR1 SEHNR and CDR2 FQNEAQ come from the germline V gene (reference sequence). V was clipped by 5 bases and J by 0 bases; unmatched bases: 3. The CDR3 loop spans 15 amino acids. As DNA, the CDR3 is TGTGCCAGCAGCAGTAGCGGGGTAGCCAAAAACATTCAGTACTTC. This codes for CASSSSGVAKNIQYF.

Comment on this clone: Distinct nucleotide sequences in the sample also encode this CDR3. The J gene is TRBJ1-6, the V gene TRBV27; the D is unclear. Trimming shortened V by 2 bases and J by 6 bases, and 2 bases separated the two germline ends. CDR1 is MNHEY and CDR2 is SMNVEV in the germline V gene (reference sequence). This CDR3 has 12 residues. CDR3 in amino acids: CASSLRNSPLHF. The CDR3 DNA reads TGTGCCAGCAGTTTACGTAATTCACCCCTCCACTTT.

The chain links TRBV5-4 to TRBJ2-5; possible D gene TRBD1, 5 bases. V was cut by 0 bases and J by 5 bases, with 8 bases left in between. The length of the CDR3 is 13 residues. The germline V gene has CDR1 SGHNT and CDR2 YYREEE (reference sequence). The CDR3 here is CASSLVGAETQYF. The CDR3 DNA is TGTGCCAGCAGCTTGGTAGGGGCTGAGACCCAGTACTTC.

V is TRBV9 and J is TRBJ1-6; 8 bases align to TRBD1. Trimming at V came to 2 bases and at J to 7 bases, leaving 5 bases not matched to a gene. The CDR3 has 15 residues. Looked up from germline, CDR1 is SGDLS and CDR2 is YYNGEE. The CDR3 DNA is TGTGCCAGCAGCGTGATGACAGGGGCCAATTCACCCCTCCACTTT. This translates into CASSVMTGANSPLHF.

The chain links TRBV5-1 to TRBJ1-1; TRBD1 aligns across 8 bases. This CDR3 has 13 residues. Germline values: CDR1 SGHRS, CDR2 YFSETQ. The trim removed 3 bases at V and 3 bases at J, leaving 1 base unmatched. CDR3 residues: CASSSDRDTEAFF. CDR3 sequence (DNA): TGCGCCAGCAGCTCGGACAGGGACACTGAAGCTTTCTTT.

This clone was counted only a few times. This chain connects TRBV5-6 to TRBJ2-5; 9 bases line up with TRBD2. The CDR3 length is 14 residues. Losses at the gene ends were 5 bases for V and 5 bases for J; bases not matched to a gene: 7. CDR1 and CDR2 from the germline V gene are SGHDT and YYEEEE. The CDR3 spells CASSPSGVRETQYF. The CDR3 region has the DNA TGTGCCAGCAGTCCTAGCGGGGTCAGGGAGACCCAGTACTTC.

This clone was counted only a few times. The chain links TRBV11-2 to TRBJ2-7, with 8 bases that match TRBD1. The germline gives CDR1 SGHAT, CDR2 FQNNGV. The CDR3 extends over 16 amino acids. The junction had 12 bases not matched to a gene; V was cut back by 4 bases and J by 4 bases. The CDR3 DNA reads as TGTGCCAGCAGCTCTAGTCCGGGACAGGTTTTGTACGAGCAGTACTTC. The encoded protein is CASSSSPGQVLYEQYF.

The chain links TRBV6-1 to TRBJ2-7; 9 nucleotides agree with TRBD2. CDR3 size: 18 residues. Germline V gene lookup returns CDR1 MNHNS and CDR2 SASEGT. V lost 4 bases, J lost 0 bases, and 13 bases stayed unmatched. CDR3 nucleotide sequence: TGTGCCAGCAGTGTTGCGGGAGGGCTAATCCGGAGCTCCTACGAGCAGTACTTC. Amino acids: CASSVAGGLIRSSYEQYF.

This rearrangement joins TRBV11-2 to TRBJ1-1; TRBD1 aligns across 11 bases. J gave up 4 bases and V 1 base, and 5 bases lay outside the gene matches. The CDR3 is made up of 16 amino acids. Germline V gene lookup returns CDR1 SGHAT and CDR2 FQNNGV. The CDR3 region has the DNA TGTGCCAGCAGCTTAGGGCCCGGGACAGGGGGCACTGAAGCTTTCTTT. As protein: CASSLGPGTGGTEAFF.

The J gene is TRBJ1-2, the V gene TRBV7-7, with 7 bases fitting TRBD1. Trimming removed 5 bases from V and 4 bases from J; junction bases left unmatched: 10. The CDR3 spans 15 residues. Per the germline V gene, CDR1 is SSHAT and CDR2 is FNYEAQ (reference sequence). The CDR3 sequence: CASSQPGQQSYGYTF. The CDR3 nucleotides are TGTGCCAGCAGCCAACCGGGACAGCAGAGCTATGGCTACACCTTC.